Listed below are T cell receptor beta chains from one sample, sequenced in a study of T cells in Graves' hyperthyroidism and ophthalmopathy. Via MiXCR, TCRdb re-called the multiplex PCR reads, giving one row per CDR3 protein. The sample includes some 560,000 distinct CDR3 sequences, around a sixth of them seen just once. Sequenced material: blood. These receptors originate from a woman aged 25 to 45 with Graves' hyperthyroidism. Both conserved end residues are part of each CDR3. The order of the fields is J gene, CDR3 length, clone size, D gene, V gene, CDR3 DNA, CDR3 protein. The D gene is left open where the match is weak. Expanded clones are given a class, and other clones once, few, many or no size at all.

j_call: TRBJ1-1; cdr3_length: 14; clone_size: many; d_call: -; v_call: TRBV6-2/TRBV6-3; cdr3_nt: TGTGCCAGCAGTTACACCACATCGTACTCTGAAGCTTTCTTT; cdr3_aa: CASSYTTSYSEAFF
j_call: TRBJ1-5; cdr3_length: 14; clone_size: many; d_call: -; v_call: TRBV2; cdr3_nt: TGTGCCAGCTCCGACAGTTATAGCAATCAGCCCCAGCATTTT; cdr3_aa: CASSDSYSNQPQHF
j_call: TRBJ2-2; cdr3_length: 16; clone_size: once; d_call: TRBD2; v_call: TRBV29-1; cdr3_nt: TGCAGCGTTTTTGGATTAGCGGGAGTTGGTACCGGGGAGCTGTTTTTT; cdr3_aa: CSVFGLAGVGTGELFF
j_call: TRBJ2-1; cdr3_length: 13; clone_size: few; d_call: -; v_call: TRBV6-6; cdr3_nt: TGTGCCAGCAGTTTAGGATGGACGAATGAGCAGTTCTTC; cdr3_aa: CASSLGWTNEQFF
j_call: TRBJ2-5; cdr3_length: 14; clone_size: many; d_call: -; v_call: TRBV27; cdr3_nt: TGTGCCAGCAGTAACCCCGACAGCCAAGAGACCCAGTACTTC; cdr3_aa: CASSNPDSQETQYF
j_call: TRBJ1-4; cdr3_length: 16; clone_size: many; d_call: -; v_call: TRBV12-3/TRBV12-4; cdr3_nt: TGTGCCAGCAGCCCCCCTATGGGCACAGCGAATGAAAAACTGTTTTTT; cdr3_aa: CASSPPMGTANEKLFF
j_call: TRBJ2-1; cdr3_length: 11; clone_size: many; d_call: -; v_call: TRBV5-1; cdr3_nt: TGCGCCAGCAGTTACGGGAGAGAGCAGTTCTTC; cdr3_aa: CASSYGREQFF
j_call: TRBJ2-5; cdr3_length: 15; clone_size: many; d_call: TRBD2; v_call: TRBV6-1; cdr3_nt: TGTGCCAGCAGGGTGACTAGCGGGAGGCGGGAGACCCAGTACTTC; cdr3_aa: CASRVTSGRRETQYF
j_call: TRBJ2-1; cdr3_length: 13; clone_size: many; d_call: TRBD1; v_call: TRBV6-2/TRBV6-3; cdr3_nt: TGTGCCAGCAGTTACCTCGGGACAGGAGAGCAGTTCTTC; cdr3_aa: CASSYLGTGEQFF
j_call: TRBJ2-1; cdr3_length: 14; clone_size: many; d_call: TRBD2; v_call: TRBV20-1; cdr3_nt: TGCAGTGCTCGGACTAGCGGGAGGGGGAGTGAGCAGTTCTTC; cdr3_aa: CSARTSGRGSEQFF
j_call: TRBJ2-1; cdr3_length: 16; clone_size: -; d_call: TRBD2; v_call: TRBV18; cdr3_nt: TGTGCCAGCTCACCACCCTCTAGCGGGAGCGGCAATGAGCAGTTCTTC; cdr3_aa: CASSPPSSGSGNEQFF
j_call: TRBJ2-3; cdr3_length: 15; clone_size: few; d_call: -; v_call: TRBV7-9; cdr3_nt: TGTGCCAGCAGCTGGACCCAACTAGGAACAGATACGCAGTATTTT; cdr3_aa: CASSWTQLGTDTQYF
j_call: TRBJ1-5; cdr3_length: 15; clone_size: many; d_call: -; v_call: TRBV7-8; cdr3_nt: TGTGCCAGCAGCTTAGATACTTCCAGCAATCAGCCCCAGCATTTT; cdr3_aa: CASSLDTSSNQPQHF
j_call: TRBJ2-3; cdr3_length: 16; clone_size: many; d_call: -; v_call: TRBV20-1; cdr3_nt: TGCAGTGCTAGAGATTATAGTACGGACTACACAGATACGCAGTATTTT; cdr3_aa: CSARDYSTDYTDTQYF
j_call: TRBJ2-2; cdr3_length: 14; clone_size: few; d_call: -; v_call: TRBV11-3; cdr3_nt: TGTGCCAGCAGTGTTTTACAGGACACCGGGGAGCTGTTTTTT; cdr3_aa: CASSVLQDTGELFF
j_call: TRBJ1-2; cdr3_length: 15; clone_size: -; d_call: TRBD1; v_call: TRBV4-1; cdr3_nt: TGCGCCAGCAGCCCCGGGACAGGAACGAACTATGGCTACACCTTC; cdr3_aa: CASSPGTGTNYGYTF
j_call: TRBJ2-1; cdr3_length: 14; clone_size: many; d_call: -; v_call: TRBV7-2; cdr3_nt: TGTGCCAGCAGCTTAGACACGTTCTACAATGAGCAGTTCTTC; cdr3_aa: CASSLDTFYNEQFF
j_call: TRBJ1-4; cdr3_length: 15; clone_size: many; d_call: TRBD1; v_call: TRBV18; cdr3_nt: TGTGCCAGCTCACTTATGACAGGGGGAGATGAAAAACTGTTTTTT; cdr3_aa: CASSLMTGGDEKLFF
j_call: TRBJ2-3; cdr3_length: 15; clone_size: many; d_call: -; v_call: TRBV3-1; cdr3_nt: TGTGCCAGCAGCCGACTAGGGGGCGCGGAAGATACGCAGTATTTT; cdr3_aa: CASSRLGGAEDTQYF
j_call: TRBJ2-1; cdr3_length: 17; clone_size: few; d_call: TRBD1; v_call: TRBV4-1; cdr3_nt: TGCGCCAGCAACCCGACAGGGGCCACGATGGGGTACAATGAGCAGTTCTTC; cdr3_aa: CASNPTGATMGYNEQFF
j_call: TRBJ1-1; cdr3_length: 11; clone_size: few; d_call: -; v_call: TRBV7-2; cdr3_nt: TGTGCCAGCAACTCCCTAACTGAAGCTTTCTTT; cdr3_aa: CASNSLTEAFF
j_call: TRBJ2-7; cdr3_length: 15; clone_size: -; d_call: TRBD1; v_call: TRBV29-1; cdr3_nt: TGCAGCGTTGAAGTATCGGGACAGGGACCCTACGAGCAGTACTTC; cdr3_aa: CSVEVSGQGPYEQYF
j_call: TRBJ1-3; cdr3_length: 15; clone_size: few; d_call: -; v_call: TRBV13; cdr3_nt: TGTGCCAGCAGCTCCCCCATGACAGGTGGAAACACCATATATTTT; cdr3_aa: CASSSPMTGGNTIYF
j_call: TRBJ2-5; cdr3_length: 15; clone_size: -; d_call: -; v_call: TRBV25-1; cdr3_nt: TGTGCCAGCAGTGAATATCGAGGGGCAAGAGAGACCCAGTACTTC; cdr3_aa: CASSEYRGARETQYF
j_call: TRBJ2-1; cdr3_length: 16; clone_size: many; d_call: -; v_call: TRBV12-5; cdr3_nt: TGTGCTAGTGGTTTGGAACAGGGTCTGAGGATCCATGAGCAGTTCTTC; cdr3_aa: CASGLEQGLRIHEQFF